The 28 T cell receptor beta chains reported below all come from one sample, sequenced in a study of T cell responses to AZD1222 COVID-19 vaccine. Clones were read by immunoSEQ multiplex PCR, and TCRdb kept only the in-frame ones, dropping some. The sample has about 110,000 clones; approximately 89% are singletons. The material sequenced was peripheral blood, taken 28 days after the second AZD1222 dose. The receptors were gathered from an adult who received the AZD1222 COVID-19 vaccine.

The chain carries TRBV2 and TRBJ2-7; D call uncertain. This CDR3 has 12 residues. Germline-derived CDR1 and CDR2 are SNHLY and FYNNEI. Trimming took off 7 bases at V and 1 base at J, with 8 bases between the two ends. Here the CDR3 reads CASTRASYEQYF. CDR3 bases: TGTGCCAGCACGCGAGCGTCCTACGAGCAGTACTTC.

The chain recombines TRBV24-1 with TRBJ1-2, with a possible D match to TRBD1 (6 bases). The ends were cut back, 5 bases at V and 4 bases at J, with 22 bases in the middle. The germline V gene has CDR1 KGHDR and CDR2 SFDVKD. The CDR3 covers 17 residues. The DNA of the CDR3 is TGTGCCACCAGTGGGAAACCTGGAACCGCGGACAGCTATGGCTACACCTTC. This gives the protein CATSGKPGTADSYGYTF.

The chain is built from TRBV6-2 or TRBV6-3 and TRBJ1-5; tentatively, D is TRBD1 (6 bases). The CDR3 is 14 amino acids. CDR1 MNHEY and CDR2 SVGEGT come from the germline V gene. V shed 0 bases and J shed 5 bases, with 8 bases lying between them. The CDR3 sequence: CASSYSGADQPQHF. The CDR3, as DNA: TGTGCCAGCAGTTACTCGGGGGCCGATCAGCCCCAGCATTTT.

The V gene is TRBV30, the J gene TRBJ2-1, with TRBD2 matching 10 bases. CDR1 is GTSNPN, CDR2 SVGIG, per germline (reference sequence). CDR3 length: 17 amino acids. Trimming at V came to 4 bases and at J to 0 bases, leaving 9 bases not matched to a gene. In DNA form, the CDR3 reads TGTGCCTGGACCCAGCGGGGGGGGAGAAGCTCCTACAATGAGCAGTTCTTC. This gives the protein CAWTQRGGRSSYNEQFF.

This clone was seen more than once but under ten times. The chain couples TRBV4-2 to TRBJ2-2; D ambiguous. Trimming removed 1 base at V and 4 bases at J, with 1 base between. The CDR3 totals 12 residues. The germline V gene has CDR1 LGHNA and CDR2 YNFKEQ. DNA of the CDR3: TGTGCCAGCAGCCAAGTCACCGGGGAGCTGTTTTTT. Protein sequence: CASSQVTGELFF.

The CDR3 sequence is CASSKKVTGRDEKLFF. CDR3 sequence (DNA): TGTGCCAGCAGCAAAAAGGTCACAGGGCGGGATGAAAAACTGTTTTTT. V usage is TRBV21-1 and J usage is TRBJ1-4; TRBD1 is taken as the D call from the table, unchecked against the DNA. TRBV21-1 constitutes a pseudogene. CDR3 length: 16 residues.

This clone occurred once. J is TRBJ2-7 and V is TRBV6-5; D may be TRBD1 or TRBD2 (5 bases each). The germline V gene encodes CDR1 MNHEY and CDR2 SVGAGI. With 4 bases removed from V and 5 bases from J, the gap between germline ends came to 15 bases. The CDR3 extends over 14 amino acids. CDR3 protein: CASSLGPGSHEQYF. The CDR3 nucleotides read TGTGCCAGCAGTTTGGGGCCAGGGAGCCACGAGCAGTACTTC.

This clone has a handful of counts. The rearrangement uses TRBV28 and TRBJ2-7; D is possibly TRBD1 or TRBD2 (5 bases each). Trimming removed 6 bases at V and 6 bases at J, with 15 bases between. Germline values: CDR1 MDHEN, CDR2 SYDVKM. There are 13 residues in the CDR3. The CDR3 spells CASSSGAFGEQYF. The CDR3 region has the DNA TGTGCCAGCAGCTCCGGGGCTTTTGGCGAGCAGTACTTC.

CDR3 bases: TGCGCCAGCAGCTTGGAAGGACAGGGTGACGAGCAGTACTTC. This encodes CASSLEGQGDEQYF. This chain joins TRBV5-1 and TRBJ2-7, with TRBD1 matching over 8 bases. The length of the CDR3 is 14 residues. CDR1 and CDR2 from the germline V gene are SGHRS and YFSETQ. V lost 0 bases to trimming and J lost 5 bases; unmatched junction nucleotides: 4.

The V gene is TRBV9, the J gene TRBJ2-7; D is perhaps TRBD2 (6 bases). CDR1 and CDR2 from the germline V gene are SGDLS and YYNGEE. V was cut by 0 bases and J by 2 bases, with 12 bases left in between. The CDR3 loop spans 15 amino acids. The DNA for the CDR3 is TGTGCCAGCAGCGTAGGGGGCGGGATCGCCTACGAGCAGTACTTC. Protein sequence: CASSVGGGIAYEQYF. Complete variable domain (other parts from reference TRBV9 and TRBJ2-7): DSGVTQTPKHLITATGQRVTLRCSPRSGDLSVYWYQQSLDQGLQFLIQYYNGEERAKGNILERFSAQQFPDLHSELNLSSLELGDSALYFCASSVGGGIAYEQYFGPGTRLTVT.

V is TRBV6-5 and J is TRBJ1-3, with D uncertain. This CDR3 is built from 15 residues. The germline CDR1 and CDR2 sequences are MNHEY and SVGAGI. The germline V and J ends were trimmed by 4 bases and 4 bases, with 14 bases remaining between them. The CDR3 here is CASSFNPRLGNTIYF. The CDR3 nucleotides read TGTGCCAGCAGTTTCAACCCCAGATTAGGAAACACCATATATTTT.

The chain combines TRBV30 with TRBJ1-1; tentatively, D is TRBD1 (5 bases). V was shortened by 4 bases and J by 1 base, with 13 bases between the two germline ends. This CDR3 is 14 amino acids long. Germline loops: CDR1 GTSNPN, CDR2 SVGIG (reference sequence). The CDR3 coding sequence is TGTGCCTGGACCTACAGGACCAAGAACACTGAAGCTTTCTTT. Translation gives CAWTYRTKNTEAFF.

The rearrangement joins TRBV28 to TRBJ1-6, with TRBD1 matching over 7 bases. This CDR3 is built from 15 residues. Trimming at V came to 5 bases and at J to 8 bases, leaving 9 bases not matched to a gene. From germline, CDR1 is MDHEN and CDR2 SYDVKM. The CDR3 bases are TGTGCCAGCAGTGCATACAGGGGTGGTGATTCACCCCTCCACTTT. Its protein is CASSAYRGGDSPLHF.

The CDR3 protein is CATSDPGTRYNEQFF. Here the CDR3 DNA reads TGTGCCACCAGTGACCCTGGGACGAGATACAATGAGCAGTTCTTC. V and J are TRBV24-1 and TRBJ2-1; D may match TRBD1 or TRBD2 (5 bases each). CDR3 length: 15 residues. V shed 4 bases and J shed 4 bases, with 13 bases lying between them. Germline V CDR1 and CDR2: KGHDR, SFDVKD.

J is TRBJ1-5 and V is TRBV27; D is perhaps TRBD1 (5 bases). Germline V gene sequence: CDR1 MNHEY, CDR2 SMNVEV (reference sequence). CDR3 length: 17 amino acids. The V gene lost 1 base and the J gene lost 0 bases, with 13 bases spanning the gap. CDR3 DNA: TGTGCCAGCAGTTTATTTCAGGGCCGGTATAGCAATCAGCCCCAGCATTTT. This encodes CASSLFQGRYSNQPQHF.

The J gene is TRBJ1-2, the V gene TRBV7-9; 7 bases are a match to TRBD1. Trimming at V came to 1 base and at J to 7 bases, leaving 12 bases not matched to a gene. The CDR3 is 16 amino acids. Germline CDR1 reads SEHNR; CDR2 reads FQNEAQ (reference sequence). CDR3 residues: CASSLVGDSPRGGYTF. The CDR3 DNA sequence: TGTGCCAGCAGCTTAGTCGGGGACAGCCCTAGGGGTGGCTACACCTTC.

This chain uses TRBV7-9 with TRBJ1-6; D call uncertain. Trimming pared 5 bases from V and 0 bases from J, leaving 8 bases between. Germline V gene lookup returns CDR1 SEHNR and CDR2 FQNEAQ (reference sequence). The CDR3 extends over 15 amino acids. CDR3: CASSIQSSYNSPLHF. The CDR3 nucleotides read TGTGCCAGCAGCATTCAGAGCTCCTATAATTCACCCCTCCACTTT.

CDR3 coding DNA: TGTGCCAGCACTGGAGGGAGTTCTGTGAACGAGCAGTACTTC. Its protein is CASTGGSSVNEQYF. This chain links TRBV7-9 with TRBJ2-7, with TRBD2 as a possible D gene (6 bases). The V gene lost 7 bases and the J gene lost 5 bases, with 18 bases spanning the gap. Germline assignment: CDR1 SEHNR and CDR2 FQNEAQ (reference sequence). This CDR3 has 14 residues.

This chain joins TRBV10-3 and TRBJ2-7; 10 nucleotides match TRBD1. Per germline, CDR1 ENHRY and CDR2 SYGVKD. V was clipped by 3 bases and J by 5 bases; unmatched bases: 4. This CDR3 is 14 amino acids long. CDR3 in DNA: TGTGCCATCAGTGACCCGACAGGGGGCAACGAGCAGTACTTC. Translated: CAISDPTGGNEQYF.

This clone was observed a handful of times. This chain connects TRBV29-1 to TRBJ2-7; 9 bases map to TRBD2. From germline, CDR1 is SQVTM and CDR2 ANQGSEA. There are 13 residues in the CDR3. With 5 bases clipped from V and 6 bases from J, the junction kept 8 bases outside the gene matches. In DNA, the CDR3 is TGCAGCGTTAGTCCAGCGGGAGGTCTCGAGCAGTACTTC. This encodes CSVSPAGGLEQYF.

The chain is built from TRBV5-4 and TRBJ1-1; tentative D call: TRBD1 (6 bases). Between the trimmed V and J ends, which lost 1 base and 11 bases, there was a span of 12 bases. The CDR3 sequence is 12 residues long. Germline loops: CDR1 SGHNT, CDR2 YYREEE (reference sequence). In DNA, the CDR3 is TGTGCCAGCAGCTTGCAAGCAGGGGACGCTTTCTTT. Protein product: CASSLQAGDAFF.

The chain links TRBV5-4 to TRBJ2-7; 10 nucleotides line up with TRBD1. V was pared by 4 bases and J by 2 bases, with 3 bases of the junction left unmatched. Germline loops: CDR1 SGHNT, CDR2 YYREEE (reference sequence). The CDR3 is made up of 14 amino acids. This CDR3 is CASSPGTGAYEQYF. CDR3 in DNA: TGTGCCAGCAGCCCGGGGACAGGGGCCTACGAGCAGTACTTC.

This chain links TRBV4-3 with TRBJ2-7; tentatively, D is TRBD1 or TRBD2 (5 bases each). V gave up 0 bases and J gave up 2 bases, with 23 bases separating them. Germline V CDR1 and CDR2: LGHNA, YSLEER. This CDR3 is built from 19 residues. The CDR3 is CASSQETSKYGGSAYEQYF. CDR3 nucleotides: TGCGCCAGCAGCCAAGAGACCTCAAAGTATGGGGGAAGCGCCTACGAGCAGTACTTC.

The chain joins TRBV2 to TRBJ1-2; D possibly corresponds to TRBD1 (5 bases). The CDR3 spans 13 residues. Trimming stripped 2 bases from V and 4 bases from J, with 8 bases between. CDR1 and CDR2 (germline): SNHLY, FYNNEI. CDR3 coding DNA: TGTGCCAGCAGTGAAACGGGGGGCTATGGCTACACCTTC. Translation gives CASSETGGYGYTF.

The rearrangement joins TRBV6-6 to TRBJ2-3; D uncertain. Per germline, CDR1 MNHNY and CDR2 SVGAGI (reference sequence). Trimming took off 5 bases at V and 0 bases at J, with 9 bases between the two ends. This CDR3 has 14 amino acids. The CDR3 bases are TGTGCCAGCAGTGCCCCGGCTAGCACAGATACGCAGTATTTT. Its translation is CASSAPASTDTQYF.

This rearrangement joins TRBV9 to TRBJ2-2; weak D call: TRBD2 (6 bases). Germline-derived CDR1 and CDR2 are SGDLS and YYNGEE. The CDR3 sequence is 17 residues long. V dropped 1 base and J dropped 1 base, with 14 bases sitting between them. CDR3 DNA sequence: TGTGCCAGCAGCGTACCCCACCAAGCGGGGAACACCGGGGAGCTGTTTTTT. This sequence encodes CASSVPHQAGNTGELFF.

The chain employs TRBV13 and TRBJ1-6; TRBD1 matches at 10 bases. Germline loops: CDR1 PRHDT, CDR2 FYEKMQ (reference sequence). This CDR3 contains 14 residues. J was trimmed by 7 bases and V by 4 bases; bases with no gene match: 1. The CDR3 DNA is TGTGCCAGCAGCTCGGGACAGGGGAATTCACCCCTCCACTTT. It is translated as CASSSGQGNSPLHF.

V is TRBV5-4 and J is TRBJ2-4, with D unresolved. Between the trimmed V and J ends, which lost 3 bases and 6 bases, there was a span of 10 bases. CDR1 is SGHNT, CDR2 YYREEE, per germline (reference sequence). The CDR3 contains 13 residues. CDR3 in amino acids: CASSSADLNIQYF. The CDR3 nucleotides read TGTGCCAGCAGCTCAGCCGACTTAAACATTCAGTACTTC.